The present T cell receptor (beta chain) was sequenced within a study of PD-1 blockade in classical Hodgkin lymphoma. The overall study: The patients were dosed with nivolumab 3 mg/kg, infused intravenously every 2 weeks. General observations from the study: TCR diversity rose significantly by C4D1 in CD4+ but not CD8+ cells. Healthy donors reportedly exceeded newly diagnosed patients in baseline TCR diversity.

Time point described: cycle 4 day 1 (C4D1), after 6 weeks of nivolumab. All patients relapsed after autologous stem cell transplantation, and brentuximab vedotin exposure varied. Best responses were complete response, partial response or progressive disease. There are 14 residues in the CDR3. CDR1 is LGHNT, CDR2 FRNRAP, per germline. V gave up 4 bases and J gave up 2 bases, with 9 bases separating them. The table came from immunoSEQ multiplex PCR; TCRdb's copy has only in-frame clones and leaves some out. The sample gives 6,000 to 7,500 clones, around four fifths of which show up once; just under 30% is in the top ten. Concerning this clone itself: Its target is unknown.

Sequences were derived from peripheral blood mononuclear cells (PBMCs), sampled before the fourth cycle of nivolumab. The chain is built from TRBV12-5 and TRBJ2-1, with D hard to call. This TCR came from a human donor with classical Hodgkin lymphoma. CDR3 protein: CASGSLAAYNEQFF. The CDR3 region has the DNA TGTGCTAGTGGTTCTCTTGCGGCCTACAATGAGCAGTTCTTC. The full variable domain, with the rest looked up from reference TRBV12-5 and TRBJ2-1, is DARVTQTPRHKVTEMGQEVTMRCQPILGHNTVFWYRQTMMQGLELLAYFRNRAPLDDSGMPKDRFSAEMPDATLATLKIQPSEPRDSAVYFCASGSLAAYNEQFFGPGTRLTVL.